The clone carrying this TCR beta chain came up many times. The sample belongs to a study of T-cell reconstitution after alpha-beta-depleted transplantation in children. The authors prepared the TCRbeta library with unique molecular identifiers. TCRdb re-called the PCR reads through MiXCR, storing one row per CDR3 protein. The sample comprises about 360,000 distinct CDR3 sequences, 10% to 15% of which are singletons, and approximately 4.2% rests with the top ten. Germline assignment: CDR1 SGHTA and CDR2 FQGTGA. Between the trimmed V and J ends, which lost 5 bases and 6 bases, there was a span of 13 bases. This CDR3 has 13 amino acids.

The receptor was derived from a human donor who donated a stem cell graft to a child with Fanconi anemia. V and J are TRBV7-3 and TRBJ1-1; D gene ambiguous. The input for sequencing was PBMCs, taken from the stem cell graft. The CDR3: CASSTEVGAEAFF. The CDR3 nucleotides read TGTGCCAGCAGCACCGAGGTGGGCGCTGAAGCTTTCTTT.